This T cell receptor (beta chain) was found in a study of cytomegalovirus exposure and HLA in healthy donors. Study-level points and caveats: Most CMV-associated TCR beta chains were later found to appear HLA-restricted.

V was trimmed by 6 bases and J by 4 bases, leaving 15 bases between them. The germline CDR1 and CDR2 sequences are MNHEY and SVGAGI. This CDR3 contains 15 residues. Details on this clone: No antigen is known for it.

Vbeta (60) and Jbeta (13) primers were used in the PCR. TCRdb's copy holds only in-frame clones and misses some; the assay was immunoSEQ multiplex PCR. The table has about 130,000 clones, roughly 10% seen once. The rearrangement uses TRBV6-5 and TRBJ2-2, with D perhaps TRBD2 (6 bases). This TCR derives from a woman aged 18-35 years in good health and CMV-seropositive. Sequencing used PBMCs. Written as DNA, the CDR3 is TGTGCCAGCAGAACAGGAGGGACCGGCACCGGGGAGCTGTTTTTT. Residues: CASRTGGTGTGELFF.